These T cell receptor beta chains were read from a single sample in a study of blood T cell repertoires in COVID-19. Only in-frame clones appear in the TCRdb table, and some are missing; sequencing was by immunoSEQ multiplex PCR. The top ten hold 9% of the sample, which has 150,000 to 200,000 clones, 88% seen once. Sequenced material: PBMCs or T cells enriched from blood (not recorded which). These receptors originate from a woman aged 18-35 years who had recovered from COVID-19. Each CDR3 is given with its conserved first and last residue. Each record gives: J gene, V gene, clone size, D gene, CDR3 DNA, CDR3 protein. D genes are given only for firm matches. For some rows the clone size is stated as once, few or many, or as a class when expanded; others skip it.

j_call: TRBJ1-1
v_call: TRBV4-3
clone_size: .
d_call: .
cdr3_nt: TGCGCCAGCAGCCAAGATAGGCGCAGGGCGTGGTGGGACACTGAAGCTTTCTTT
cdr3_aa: CASSQDRRRAWWDTEAFF

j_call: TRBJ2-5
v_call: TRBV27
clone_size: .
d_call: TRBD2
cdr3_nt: TGTGCCAGCAGCTTAGGACTAGCGGGAGAGGGGCGTCGAGAGACCCAGTACTTC
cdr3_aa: CASSLGLAGEGRRETQYF

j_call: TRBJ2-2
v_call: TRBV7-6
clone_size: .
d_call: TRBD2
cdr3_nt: TGTGCCAGCAGCTTAGGATCTAGCGGGGCCGGGGAGCTGTTTTTT
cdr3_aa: CASSLGSSGAGELFF

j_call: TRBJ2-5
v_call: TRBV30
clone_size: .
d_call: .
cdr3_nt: TGTGCCTGGAGTCCCTCTCGGAATCTAGCGAGCGGGCAAGAGACCCAGTACTTC
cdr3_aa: CAWSPSRNLASGQETQYF

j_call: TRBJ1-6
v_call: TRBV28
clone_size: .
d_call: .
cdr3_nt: TGTGCCAGCAGAACATCCCGTTTGGGGCAATCACCCCTCCACTTT
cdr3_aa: CASRTSRLGQSPLHF

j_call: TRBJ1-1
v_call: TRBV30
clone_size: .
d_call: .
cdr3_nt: TGTGCCTGGAGGGACTTGAAGACTGAAGCTTTCTTT
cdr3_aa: CAWRDLKTEAFF

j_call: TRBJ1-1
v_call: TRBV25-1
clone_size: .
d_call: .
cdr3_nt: TGTGCCAGCAGTGTGGGGGGGAACACTGAAGCTTTCTTT
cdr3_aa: CASSVGGNTEAFF

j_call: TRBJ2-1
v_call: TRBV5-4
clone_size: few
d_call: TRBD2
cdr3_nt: TGTGCCAGCAGCTTAAGCGGGGGGGCAGGAAATGAGCAGTTCTTC
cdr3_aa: CASSLSGGAGNEQFF

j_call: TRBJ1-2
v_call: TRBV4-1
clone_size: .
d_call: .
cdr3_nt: TGCGCCAGCAGCCAAGTAGCAGGGTCCTACTATGGCTACACCTTC
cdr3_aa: CASSQVAGSYYGYTF

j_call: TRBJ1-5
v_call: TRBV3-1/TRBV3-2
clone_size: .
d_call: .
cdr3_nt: TGTGCCAGCACCCAAGGGCTTAATCAGCCCCAGCATTTT
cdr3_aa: CASTQGLNQPQHF

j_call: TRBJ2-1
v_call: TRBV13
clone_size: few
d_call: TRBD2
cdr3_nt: TGTGCCAGCAGCTTAGCCCTAGCGGGAGAGAATGAGCAGTTCTTC
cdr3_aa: CASSLALAGENEQFF

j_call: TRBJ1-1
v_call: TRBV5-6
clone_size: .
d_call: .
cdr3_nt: TGTGCCAGCAGCTTGTTCGGGGGGACTGAAGCTTTCTTT
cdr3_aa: CASSLFGGTEAFF

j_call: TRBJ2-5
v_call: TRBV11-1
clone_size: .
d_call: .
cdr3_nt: TGTGCCAGCAGCTTAGGTCTGACTCTTTGGTCGGAGACCCAGTACTTC
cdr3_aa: CASSLGLTLWSETQYF

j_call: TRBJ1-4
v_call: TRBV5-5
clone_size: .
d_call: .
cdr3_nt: TGTGCCAGCAGCGTATCAGGTTATGAAAAACTGTTTTTT
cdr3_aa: CASSVSGYEKLFF

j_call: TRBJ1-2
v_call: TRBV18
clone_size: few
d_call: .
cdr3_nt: TGTGCCAGCTCACCTGAGGCATCGGCATATGGCTACACCTTC
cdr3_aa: CASSPEASAYGYTF

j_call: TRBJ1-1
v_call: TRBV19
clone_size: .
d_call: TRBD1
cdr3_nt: TGTGCCAGTTCAGGGGACAGGGGACGAGCTGAAGCTTTCTTT
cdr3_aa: CASSGDRGRAEAFF

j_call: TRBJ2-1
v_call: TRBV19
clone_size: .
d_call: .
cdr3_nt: TGTGCCAGTAGTATCCGTCAGATCAATGAGCAGTTCTTC
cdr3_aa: CASSIRQINEQFF

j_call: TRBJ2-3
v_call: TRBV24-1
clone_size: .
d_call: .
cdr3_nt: TGTGCCACCAGTGATCCCCCGTCTCCGGGACATAGCACAGATACGCAGTATTTT
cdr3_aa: CATSDPPSPGHSTDTQYF

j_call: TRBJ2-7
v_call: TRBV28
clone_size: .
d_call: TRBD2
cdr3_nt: TGTGCCAGCAGTTTACTAGGACTAGCGGGGGGGCCCTACGAGCAGTACTTC
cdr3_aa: CASSLLGLAGGPYEQYF

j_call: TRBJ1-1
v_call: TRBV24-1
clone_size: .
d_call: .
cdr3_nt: TGTGCCACCAGTGATTTGGTGGCTCCCCGGGAGAACACTGAAGCTTTCTTT
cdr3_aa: CATSDLVAPRENTEAFF

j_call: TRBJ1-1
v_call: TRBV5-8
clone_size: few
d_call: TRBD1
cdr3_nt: TGTGCCAGCAGCTTAGGGACAGGGGGGATTGTGGACACTGAAGCTTTCTTT
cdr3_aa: CASSLGTGGIVDTEAFF

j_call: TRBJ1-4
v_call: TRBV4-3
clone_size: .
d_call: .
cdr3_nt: TGCGCCACCGTCCCTGCACGTGGAGGGGAAAACGAAAAACTGTTTTTT
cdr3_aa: CATVPARGGENEKLFF

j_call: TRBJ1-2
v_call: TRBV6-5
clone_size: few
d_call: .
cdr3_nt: TGTGCCAGCAGCCTAACGACAGCCCGCTATGGCTACACCTTC
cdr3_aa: CASSLTTARYGYTF

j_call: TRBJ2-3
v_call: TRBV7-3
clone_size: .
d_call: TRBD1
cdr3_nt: TGTGCCAGCAGCGACTTTCCAGGGGGTTATACGCAGTATTTT
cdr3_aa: CASSDFPGGYTQYF

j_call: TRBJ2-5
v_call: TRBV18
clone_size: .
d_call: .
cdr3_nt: TGTGCCAGCTCACCCTCGGGTCGAGAGACCCAGTACTTC
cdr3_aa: CASSPSGRETQYF

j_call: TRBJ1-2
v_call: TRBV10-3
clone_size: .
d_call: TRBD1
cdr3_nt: TGTGCCATTTCGACAGGGGACTATGGCTACACCTTC
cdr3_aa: CAISTGDYGYTF

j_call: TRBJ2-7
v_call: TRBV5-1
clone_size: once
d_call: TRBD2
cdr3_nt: TGCGCCAGCAGGGTTCTAGCGGGAGGGTCCTACGAGCAGTACTTC
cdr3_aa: CASRVLAGGSYEQYF